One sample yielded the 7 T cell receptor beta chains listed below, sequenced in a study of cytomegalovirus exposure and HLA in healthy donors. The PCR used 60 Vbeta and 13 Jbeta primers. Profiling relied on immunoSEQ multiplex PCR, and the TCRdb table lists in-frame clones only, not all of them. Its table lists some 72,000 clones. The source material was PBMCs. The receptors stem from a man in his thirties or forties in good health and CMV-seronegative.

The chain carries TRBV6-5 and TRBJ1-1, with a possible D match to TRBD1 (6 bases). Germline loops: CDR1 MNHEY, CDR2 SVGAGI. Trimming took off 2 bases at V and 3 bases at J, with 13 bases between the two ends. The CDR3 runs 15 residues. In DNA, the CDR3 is TGTGCCAGCAGTTACGAAGGGGGATGGGACACTGAAGCTTTCTTT. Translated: CASSYEGGWDTEAFF.

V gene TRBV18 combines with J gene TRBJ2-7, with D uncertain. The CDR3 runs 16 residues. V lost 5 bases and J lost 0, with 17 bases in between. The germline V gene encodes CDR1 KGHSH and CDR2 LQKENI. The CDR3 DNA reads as TGTGCCAGCTCAGCATACCAGTTAAAAAGCTCCTACGAGCAGTACTTC. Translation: CASSAYQLKSSYEQYF. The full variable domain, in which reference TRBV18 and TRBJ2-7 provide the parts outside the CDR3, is NAGVMQNPRHLVRRRGQEARLRCSPMKGHSHVYWYRQLPEEGLKFMVYLQKENIIDESGMPKERFSAEFPKEGPSILRIQQVVRGDSAAYFCASSAYQLKSSYEQYFGPGTRLTVT.

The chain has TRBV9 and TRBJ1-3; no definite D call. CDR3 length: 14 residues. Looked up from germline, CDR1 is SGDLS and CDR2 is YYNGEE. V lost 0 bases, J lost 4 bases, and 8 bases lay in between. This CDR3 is CASSVGSFGNTIYF. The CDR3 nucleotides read TGTGCCAGCAGCGTAGGTTCGTTCGGAAACACCATATATTTT.

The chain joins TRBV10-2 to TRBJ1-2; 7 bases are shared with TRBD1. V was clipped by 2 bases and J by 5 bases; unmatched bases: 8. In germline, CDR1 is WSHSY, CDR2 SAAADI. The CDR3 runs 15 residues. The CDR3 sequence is CASSEVPSTGYGYTF. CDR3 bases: TGCGCCAGCAGTGAGGTCCCGTCGACAGGGTATGGCTACACCTTC.

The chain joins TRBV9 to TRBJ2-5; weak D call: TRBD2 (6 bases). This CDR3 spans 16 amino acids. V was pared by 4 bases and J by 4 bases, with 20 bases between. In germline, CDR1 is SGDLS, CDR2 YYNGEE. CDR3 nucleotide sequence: TGTGCCAGCAGCAGCGCGCCGGGGGAAGTGGGAGAGACCCAGTACTTC. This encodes CASSSAPGEVGETQYF.

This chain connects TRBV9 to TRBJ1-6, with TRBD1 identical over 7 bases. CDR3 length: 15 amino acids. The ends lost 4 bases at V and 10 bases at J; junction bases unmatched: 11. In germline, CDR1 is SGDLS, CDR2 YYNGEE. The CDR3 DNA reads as TGTGCCAGCAGCCCCCTACAGGGGATAGGCTCACCCCTCCACTTT. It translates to CASSPLQGIGSPLHF.

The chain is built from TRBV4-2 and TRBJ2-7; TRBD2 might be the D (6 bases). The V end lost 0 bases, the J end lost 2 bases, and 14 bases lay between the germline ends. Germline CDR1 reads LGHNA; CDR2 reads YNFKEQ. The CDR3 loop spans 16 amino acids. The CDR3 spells CASSQDEASETYEQYF. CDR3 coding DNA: TGTGCCAGCAGCCAAGATGAGGCTAGCGAGACCTACGAGCAGTACTTC.